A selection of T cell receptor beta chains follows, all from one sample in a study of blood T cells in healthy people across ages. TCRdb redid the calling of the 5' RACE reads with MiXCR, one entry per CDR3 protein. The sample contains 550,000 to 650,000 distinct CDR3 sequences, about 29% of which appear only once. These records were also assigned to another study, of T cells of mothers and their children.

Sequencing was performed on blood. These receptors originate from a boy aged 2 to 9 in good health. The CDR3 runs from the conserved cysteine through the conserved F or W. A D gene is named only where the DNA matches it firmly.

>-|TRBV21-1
CASSKDQVSDTQYF
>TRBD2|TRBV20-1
CSAREGPGGQRRETQYF
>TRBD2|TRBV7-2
CASSSLGLALSINEQFF
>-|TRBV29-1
CSVAGRGYEQYF
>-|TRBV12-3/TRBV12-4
CASSGRLRDTEAFF
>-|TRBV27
CASSLKRSTDTQYF
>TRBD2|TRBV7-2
CASSTQLAGVYEQYF
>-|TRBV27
CASSFSALAKNIQYF
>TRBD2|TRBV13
CASSFGLAGSSYNEQFF
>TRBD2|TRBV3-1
CASSRRTSGRALEETQYF
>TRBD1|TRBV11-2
CASSSWEQGYGGYTF
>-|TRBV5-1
CASSLDPGENYGYTF
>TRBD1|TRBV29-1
CSVDQGQASDTQYF
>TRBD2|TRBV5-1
CASSFSRAGSGGSYNEQFF
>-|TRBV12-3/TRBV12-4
CASRFMGPTGELFF
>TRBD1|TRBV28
CASSTTRQGYNSPLHF
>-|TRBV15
CATSSDPRGEQYF
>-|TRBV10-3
CATFQGTQYF
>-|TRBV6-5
CASGWANVLTF
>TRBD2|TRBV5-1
CASGPRSSGSHEQYF
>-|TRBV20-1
CSASKSGSGSTEAFF
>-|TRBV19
CASSIGGAAKNIQYF
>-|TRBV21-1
CASSKRLKVYPDTQYF
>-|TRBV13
CASSHRLSGSYEQYF
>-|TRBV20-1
CSAVNPQWGDTQYF
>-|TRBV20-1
CSARPARNSYNEQFF
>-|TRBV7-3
CASSVMTTKGFYGYTF
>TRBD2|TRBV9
CASSVVVGGPGSTGEQFF
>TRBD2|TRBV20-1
CSARAYPDPGLAAQNTGELFF
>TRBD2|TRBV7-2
CASSLVAGGPQETQYF
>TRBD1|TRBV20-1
CSARETGYNEQFF
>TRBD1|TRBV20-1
CSARGVMSTGAISYEQYF
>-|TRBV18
CASSPPDRVSGAFF
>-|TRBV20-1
CSARVGGNTGELFF
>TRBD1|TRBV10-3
CAISTGQALDGYTF
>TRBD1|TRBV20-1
CSASPRQGWQETQYF
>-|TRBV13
CASSLQPRESYTF